The 24 T cell receptor beta chains presented below share a single source sample, sequenced in a study of shared clonotypes between healthy human individuals. TCRdb keeps only in-frame clones here, not all; method: immunoSEQ multiplex PCR. This table holds 2 million to 3 million clones, 80% to 95% found once. The sequenced sample was naive CD4+ T cells from PBMCs. Stated subset: CD45RA+ positively selected. These receptor sequences come from a man aged 18 to 30 in good health. Some clones in this sample may be carry-over from other donors' samples.

The chain combines TRBV19 with TRBJ2-5, with D unclear. The CDR3 runs to 15 residues. Trimming removed 8 bases at V and 5 bases at J, with 21 bases between. CDR1 and CDR2 (germline): LNHDA, SQIVND (reference sequence). Here the CDR3 DNA reads TGTGCCAGTGCGAAACGGGCTCGGGTAGGGGAGACCCAGTACTTC. As protein: CASAKRARVGETQYF.

Comment on this clone: Other nucleotide sequences in the sample specify the same CDR3. The gene calls are TRBV11-2 and TRBJ1-5; weak D call: TRBD1 (5 bases). The length of the CDR3 is 13 residues. Looked up from germline, CDR1 is SGHAT and CDR2 is FQNNGV. Deletions cut 4 bases from V and 4 bases from J, with 8 bases between. The CDR3 DNA sequence: TGTGCCAGCAGCTCTACAGGTAATCAGCCCCAGCATTTT. Amino acids: CASSSTGNQPQHF.

Concerning this clone itself: The sample carries other DNA sequences with the same CDR3. The V call is TRBV7-2, the J call TRBJ1-2; 7 bases are shared with TRBD1. The CDR3 length is 12 residues. J was trimmed by 6 bases and V by 2 bases; bases with no gene match: 0. Germline values: CDR1 SGHTA, CDR2 FQGNSA. In DNA, the CDR3 is TGTGCCAGCAGCTTAACAGGGGATGGCTACACCTTC. The encoded protein is CASSLTGDGYTF.

This sequence joins TRBV27 and TRBJ2-7; D is unclear. Germline CDR1 MNHEY, CDR2 SMNVEV (reference sequence). This CDR3 has 15 residues. Trimming removed 6 bases at V and 3 bases at J, with 18 bases between. The CDR3 region has the DNA TGTGCCAGCAGCCGTAGAGGAGAGGCAGTCTACGAGCAGTACTTC. Translating it yields CASSRRGEAVYEQYF.

Details on this clone: The same CDR3 is also encoded by other DNA sequences in this sample. The gene calls are TRBV18 and TRBJ1-1; no definite D call. From germline, CDR1 is KGHSH and CDR2 LQKENI. CDR3 length: 14 amino acids. V lost 1 base and J lost 0, with 6 bases in between. The CDR3 bases are TGTGCCAGCTCACCACGGGCCCTGAACACTGAAGCTTTCTTT. This encodes CASSPRALNTEAFF. Full variable domain (outside the CDR3, taken from reference TRBV18 and TRBJ1-1): NAGVMQNPRHLVRRRGQEARLRCSPMKGHSHVYWYRQLPEEGLKFMVYLQKENIIDESGMPKERFSAEFPKEGPSILRIQQVVRGDSAAYFCASSPRALNTEAFFGQGTRLTVV.

The chain carries TRBV18 and TRBJ2-2; D is ambiguous. CDR1 is KGHSH, CDR2 LQKENI, per germline. The CDR3 runs 13 residues. V lost 4 bases, J lost 6 bases, and 9 bases lay in between. CDR3 loop: CASSRLKPGELFF. Here the CDR3 DNA reads TGTGCCAGCTCACGGCTGAAACCCGGGGAGCTGTTTTTT. Full variable domain (missing parts from reference TRBV18 and TRBJ2-2): NAGVMQNPRHLVRRRGQEARLRCSPMKGHSHVYWYRQLPEEGLKFMVYLQKENIIDESGMPKERFSAEFPKEGPSILRIQQVVRGDSAAYFCASSRLKPGELFFGEGSRLTVL.

This clone came up a few times. The chain employs TRBV29-1 and TRBJ1-2; D remains unclear. V lost 0 bases to trimming and J lost 2 bases, with 7 bases between them. The CDR3 contains 13 residues. Germline CDR1 is SQVTM and CDR2 is ANQGSEA. The CDR3 sequence: CSVEDSGNYGYTF. The CDR3 DNA reads as TGCAGCGTTGAAGACAGCGGGAACTATGGCTACACCTTC.

The J gene is TRBJ2-1, the V gene TRBV9, with D possibly being TRBD2 (5 bases). Trimming took 2 bases from V and 4 from J, leaving 13 bases between them. The CDR3 length is 15 residues. Per germline, CDR1 SGDLS and CDR2 YYNGEE. CDR3 nucleotide sequence: TGTGCCAGCAGCGTCCAAAGGGAGTGGTACAATGAGCAGTTCTTC. Translating gives CASSVQREWYNEQFF.

This chain joins TRBV27 and TRBJ2-1; 10 bases map to TRBD2. The CDR3 covers 16 residues. Germline-derived CDR1 and CDR2 are MNHEY and SMNVEV (reference sequence). J gave up 6 bases and V 3 bases, and 8 bases lay outside the gene matches. The CDR3 spells CASSFGLAGESNEQFF. CDR3 coding DNA: TGTGCCAGCAGTTTCGGTCTAGCGGGAGAGTCCAATGAGCAGTTCTTC.

About this clone: Additional DNA sequences in this sample encode the identical CDR3. The J gene is TRBJ2-7, the V gene TRBV7-2; D ambiguous. Trimming stripped 3 bases from V and 4 bases from J, with 4 bases between. The CDR3 sequence is 11 residues long. Germline V lookup: CDR1 SGHTA, CDR2 FQGNSA. CDR3 in DNA: TGTGCCAGCAGCTTTCAATACGAGCAGTACTTC. Protein product: CASSFQYEQYF.

This clone was recorded a few times. This chain connects TRBV25-1 to TRBJ1-2; TRBD1 agrees at 11 bases. V was pared by 3 bases and J by 2 bases, with 5 bases of the junction left unmatched. CDR1 is MGHDK, CDR2 SYGVNS, per germline. The CDR3 covers 16 residues. The CDR3 sequence: CASSEGGQGVNYGYTF. The CDR3 nucleotides read TGTGCCAGCAGTGAGGGGGGACAGGGGGTAAACTATGGCTACACCTTC.

This clone was counted once. V is TRBV5-1 and J is TRBJ1-2; no reliable D call. Germline CDR1 and CDR2: SGHRS and YFSETQ. The CDR3 is 13 amino acids. V dropped 4 bases and J dropped 4 bases, with 11 bases sitting between them. As DNA, the CDR3 is TGCGCCAGCAGCCCCGGTGAGGTCTATGGCTACACCTTC. Its translation: CASSPGEVYGYTF.

The chain has TRBV7-3 and TRBJ2-2; 12 nucleotides align to TRBD2. There are 17 residues in the CDR3. V was clipped by 2 bases and J by 7 bases; unmatched bases: 8. Germline CDR1 is SGHTA and CDR2 is FQGTGA. The CDR3 DNA is TGTGCCAGCAGCTTACTACTAGCGGGAGGAAAGGTCGGGGAGCTGTTTTTT. Encoded protein: CASSLLLAGGKVGELFF.

With regard to this clone: Other DNA sequences in this specimen translate into the identical CDR3. The V gene is TRBV7-2, the J gene TRBJ2-5; TRBD1 might be the D (5 bases). CDR3 length: 11 amino acids. Between the trimmed V and J ends, which lost 5 bases and 5 bases, there was a span of 6 bases. Germline loops: CDR1 SGHTA, CDR2 FQGNSA. The chain's CDR3 is CASSPGETQYF. CDR3 DNA sequence: TGTGCCAGCAGCCCAGGGGAGACCCAGTACTTC.

The J gene is TRBJ2-1, the V gene TRBV7-9; D is unclear. With 4 bases removed from V and 4 bases from J, the gap between germline ends came to 17 bases. The CDR3 loop spans 16 amino acids. The germline CDR1 and CDR2 sequences are SEHNR and FQNEAQ (reference sequence). CDR3 in amino acids: CASSSLLSLGYNEQFF. The CDR3 DNA reads TGTGCCAGCAGCTCCCTTTTGTCCCTTGGATACAATGAGCAGTTCTTC.

This clone was seen a single time. The sample has other DNA sequences that encode this CDR3 too. Here the CDR3 DNA reads TGTGCCAGCAGTTTATCAAGCGGGAGGTTCTACGAGCAGTACTTC. Protein sequence: CASSLSSGRFYEQYF. The genes are TRBV27 and TRBJ2-7, with 9 bases aligning to TRBD2. The V gene end was trimmed by 0 bases and the J gene end by 3 bases; junction bases not matched to a gene: 3. CDR3 length equals 15 residues. The germline V gene has CDR1 MNHEY and CDR2 SMNVEV (reference sequence).

This clone was recorded only once. The chain is built from TRBV5-4 and TRBJ1-1, with D uncertain. This CDR3 has 15 amino acids. CDR1 and CDR2 from the germline V gene are SGHNT and YYREEE (reference sequence). V shed 4 bases and J shed 1 base, with 14 bases lying between them. The CDR3 region has the DNA TGTGCCAGCAGCCTGGTTCGCCCTTCGAACACTGAAGCTTTCTTT. Encoded protein: CASSLVRPSNTEAFF.

V gene TRBV6-1 combines with J gene TRBJ2-5; 11 bases are a match to TRBD2. Trimming cost V 3 bases and J 0 bases; bases outside gene matches: 3. Germline V gives CDR1 MNHNS, CDR2 SASEGT. The CDR3 is made up of 16 amino acids. The DNA for the CDR3 is TGTGCCAGCAGTGATAGCGGGAGGGGGTACCAAGAGACCCAGTACTTC. Its translation is CASSDSGRGYQETQYF.

Only one count was recorded for this clone. V is TRBV19 and J is TRBJ2-7; TRBD2 matches at 10 bases. Germline values: CDR1 LNHDA, CDR2 SQIVND (reference sequence). V dropped 4 bases and J dropped 3; count of bases not matched to a gene: 9. There are 16 residues in the CDR3. The CDR3 loop is CASSRSASGSFYEQYF. The CDR3 DNA is TGTGCCAGTAGTAGGTCGGCTAGCGGGAGTTTCTACGAGCAGTACTTC.

The V call is TRBV11-2, the J call TRBJ2-3; 7 positions match TRBD1. CDR1 and CDR2 from the germline V gene are SGHAT and FQNNGV. The V gene end was trimmed by 5 bases and the J gene end by 0 bases; junction bases not matched to a gene: 8. The CDR3 consists of 16 residues. The CDR3 DNA reads TGTGCCAGCAGCCCCCATAAGACAGGGAGCACAGATACGCAGTATTTT. It specifies CASSPHKTGSTDTQYF.

This chain joins TRBV29-1 and TRBJ2-6; 8 nucleotides line up with TRBD1. Germline V lookup: CDR1 SQVTM, CDR2 ANQGSEA. This CDR3 is built from 17 residues. V lost 4 bases and J lost 0; bases outside the gene matches: 8. The DNA of the CDR3 is TGCAGCGTTGGCAGGGGGCTTCTCTCCTCTGGGGCCAACGTCCTGACTTTC. Translation gives CSVGRGLLSSGANVLTF.

The V call is TRBV20-1, the J call TRBJ2-1; no reliable D call. This CDR3 has 10 amino acids. Germline V gene data show CDR1 as DFQATT and CDR2 as SNEGSKA (reference sequence). The V gene lost 3 bases and the J gene lost 14 bases, with 11 bases spanning the gap. The CDR3 reads CSARGWGKFF. The CDR3 DNA is TGCAGTGCTAGGGGGTGGGGTAAGTTCTTC.

The chain couples TRBV19 to TRBJ1-2; 9 nucleotides line up with TRBD1. CDR3 length: 15 residues. The V gene end was trimmed by 3 bases and the J gene end by 6 bases; junction bases not matched to a gene: 8. Per the germline V gene, CDR1 is LNHDA and CDR2 is SQIVND (reference sequence). CDR3 coding DNA: TGTGCCAGTAGTATTCTGGGACAGGGTGGCGATGGCTACACCTTC. It encodes CASSILGQGGDGYTF.

The V call is TRBV18, the J call TRBJ1-1; 7 nucleotides align to TRBD1. CDR3 size: 16 residues. With 1 base clipped from V and 3 bases from J, the junction kept 8 bases outside the gene matches. Germline values: CDR1 KGHSH, CDR2 LQKENI. CDR3 amino acids: CASSPLTTGRYTEAFF. CDR3 DNA: TGTGCCAGCTCACCACTCACGACAGGGAGATACACTGAAGCTTTCTTT.